This TCR beta chain was sequenced during a study of blood T cell repertoires in COVID-19. As for the study in general: COVID-19 samples collected from the United States, Italy and Spain covered acute and convalescent phases. PBMCs, B-cell-depleted T cells, or T cells were the source of the cDNA or gDNA that made up the material.

V dropped 0 bases and J dropped 3; count of bases not matched to a gene: 12. Germline V CDR1 and CDR2: LGHDT, YNNKEL (reference sequence). CDR3 size: 18 residues. In the source study's methods: Nucleated cell number was recorded as an estimate derived from reference gene primer amplification. Clones were sequenced by immunoSEQ multiplex PCR, and TCRdb holds only the in-frame ones, with some missing. That table is the source of V, J and clone size, and D and trimming were worked out from the DNA. This sample yields 90,000 to 100,000 clones, of which 80% to 90% are seen a single time; about 25% belongs to the top ten.

The specimen sequenced was peripheral blood. The sequence was collected from a man in his fifties or sixties with acute or convalescent COVID-19. The V gene is TRBV3-1 (or the pseudogene TRBV3-2), the J gene TRBJ2-7; 9 nucleotides line up with TRBD2. The CDR3 loop is CASSQDKVRASGDYEQYV. The CDR3 region has the DNA TGTGCCAGCAGCCAAGATAAGGTAAGGGCTAGCGGGGACTACGAGCAGTACGTC.